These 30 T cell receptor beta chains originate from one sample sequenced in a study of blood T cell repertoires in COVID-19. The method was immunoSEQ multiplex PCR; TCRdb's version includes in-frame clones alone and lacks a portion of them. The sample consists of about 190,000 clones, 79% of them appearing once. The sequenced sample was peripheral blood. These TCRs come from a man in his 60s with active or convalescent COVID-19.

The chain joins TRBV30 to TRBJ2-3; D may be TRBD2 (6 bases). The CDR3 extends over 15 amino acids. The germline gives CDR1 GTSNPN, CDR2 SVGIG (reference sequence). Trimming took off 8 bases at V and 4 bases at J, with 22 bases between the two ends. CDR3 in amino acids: CARRGERASSDTQYF. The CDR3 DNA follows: TGTGCCCGGCGGGGCGAGCGGGCTTCTTCAGATACGCAGTATTTT.

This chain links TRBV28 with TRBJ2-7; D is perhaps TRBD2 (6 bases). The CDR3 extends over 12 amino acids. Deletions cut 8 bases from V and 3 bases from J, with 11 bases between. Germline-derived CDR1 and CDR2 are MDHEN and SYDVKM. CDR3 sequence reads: CASWRRDYEQYF. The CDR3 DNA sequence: TGTGCCAGCTGGAGGAGGGACTACGAGCAGTACTTC.

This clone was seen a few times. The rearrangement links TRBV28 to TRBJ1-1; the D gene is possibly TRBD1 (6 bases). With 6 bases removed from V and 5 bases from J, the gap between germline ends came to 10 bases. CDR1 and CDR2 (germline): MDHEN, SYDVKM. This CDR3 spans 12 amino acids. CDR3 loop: CASRIQGTEAFF. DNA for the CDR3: TGTGCCAGCAGGATACAGGGTACTGAAGCTTTCTTT.

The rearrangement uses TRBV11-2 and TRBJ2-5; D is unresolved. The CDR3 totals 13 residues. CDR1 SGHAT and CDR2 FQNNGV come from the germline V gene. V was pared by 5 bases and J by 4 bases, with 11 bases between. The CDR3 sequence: CASSGGYRETQYF. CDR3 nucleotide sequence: TGTGCCAGCAGCGGTGGATACAGAGAGACCCAGTACTTC. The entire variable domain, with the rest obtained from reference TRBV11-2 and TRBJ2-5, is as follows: EAGVAQSPRYKIIEKRQSVAFWCNPISGHATLYWYQQILGQGPKLLIQFQNNGVVDDSQLPKDRFSAERLKGVDSTLKIQPAKLEDSAVYLCASSGGYRETQYFGPGTRLLVL.

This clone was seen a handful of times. CDR3 sequence: CASSQGAGGYTF. The CDR3, as DNA: TGTGCCAGCAGTCAGGGGGCAGGGGGCTACACCTTC. The chain has TRBV12-3 or TRBV12-4 and TRBJ1-2; 8 bases are shared with TRBD1. The V and J ends lost 5 bases and 8 bases, in that order; junction bases with no gene match: 4. The length of the CDR3 is 12 residues.

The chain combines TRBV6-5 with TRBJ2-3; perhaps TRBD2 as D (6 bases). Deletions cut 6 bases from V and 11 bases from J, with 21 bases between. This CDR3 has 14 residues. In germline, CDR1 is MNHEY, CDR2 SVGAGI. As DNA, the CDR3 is TGTGCCAGCAGCCCAGGACTCCCCCAGGAGGGGCAGTATTTT. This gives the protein CASSPGLPQEGQYF.

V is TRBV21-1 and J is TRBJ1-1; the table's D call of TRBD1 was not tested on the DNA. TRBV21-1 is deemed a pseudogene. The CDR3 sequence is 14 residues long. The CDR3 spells CASSKEAQGTEAFF. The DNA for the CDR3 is TGTGCCAGCAGCAAAGAAGCACAGGGAACCGAAGCTTTCTTT.

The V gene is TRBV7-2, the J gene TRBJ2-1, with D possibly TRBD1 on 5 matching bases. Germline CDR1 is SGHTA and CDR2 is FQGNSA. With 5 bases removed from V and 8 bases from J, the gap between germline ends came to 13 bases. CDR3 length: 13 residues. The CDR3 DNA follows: TGTGCCAGCAGCCCCAGACAGATGCATGAGCAGTTCTTC. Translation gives CASSPRQMHEQFF.

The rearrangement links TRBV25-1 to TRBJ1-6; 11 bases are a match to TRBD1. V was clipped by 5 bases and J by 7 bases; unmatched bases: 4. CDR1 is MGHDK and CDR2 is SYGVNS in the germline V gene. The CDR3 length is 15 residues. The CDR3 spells CASSTGDRGNSPLHF. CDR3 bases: TGTGCCAGCAGTACGGGGGACAGGGGGAATTCACCCCTCCACTTT.

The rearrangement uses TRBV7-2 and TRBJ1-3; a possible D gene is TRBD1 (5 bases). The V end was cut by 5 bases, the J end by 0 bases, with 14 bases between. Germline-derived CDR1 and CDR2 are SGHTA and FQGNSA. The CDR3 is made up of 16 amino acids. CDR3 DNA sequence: TGTGCCAGCAGCCCGCGACAGTCCTACTCTGGAAACACCATATATTTT. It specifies CASSPRQSYSGNTIYF.

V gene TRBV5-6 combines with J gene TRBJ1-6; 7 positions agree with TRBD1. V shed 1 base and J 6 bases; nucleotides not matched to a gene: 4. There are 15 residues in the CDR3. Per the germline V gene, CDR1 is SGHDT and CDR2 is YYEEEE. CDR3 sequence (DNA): TGTGCCAGCAGCTTGCGCGGGACAGCTAATTCACCCCTCCACTTT. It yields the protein CASSLRGTANSPLHF.

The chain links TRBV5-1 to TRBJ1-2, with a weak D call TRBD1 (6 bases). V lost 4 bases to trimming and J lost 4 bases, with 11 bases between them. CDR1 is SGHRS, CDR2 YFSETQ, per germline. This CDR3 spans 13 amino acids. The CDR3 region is CASSRTASYGYTF. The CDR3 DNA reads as TGCGCCAGCAGCCGGACAGCGAGCTATGGCTACACCTTC. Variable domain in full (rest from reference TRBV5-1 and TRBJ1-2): KAGVTQTPRYLIKTRGQQVTLSCSPISGHRSVSWYQQTPGQGLQFLFEYFSETQRNKGNFPGRFSGRQFSNSRSEMNVSTLELGDSALYLCASSRTASYGYTFGSGTRLTVV.

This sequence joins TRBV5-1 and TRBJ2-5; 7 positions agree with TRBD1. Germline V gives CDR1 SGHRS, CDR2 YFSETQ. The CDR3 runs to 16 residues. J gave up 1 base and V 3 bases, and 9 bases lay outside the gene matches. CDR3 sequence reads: CASSSVGSGGQETQYF. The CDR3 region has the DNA TGCGCCAGCAGCTCCGTAGGCTCAGGGGGCCAAGAGACCCAGTACTTC.

For the CDR3, the DNA is TGTGCCACCAGCCCCTGGAGTAACTCAGATACGCAGTATTTT. The encoded protein is CATSPWSNSDTQYF. The chain employs TRBV24-1 and TRBJ2-3; D gene uncertain. CDR3 length equals 14 residues. V lost 7 bases to trimming and J lost 4 bases, with 14 bases between them. The germline V gene encodes CDR1 KGHDR and CDR2 SFDVKD.

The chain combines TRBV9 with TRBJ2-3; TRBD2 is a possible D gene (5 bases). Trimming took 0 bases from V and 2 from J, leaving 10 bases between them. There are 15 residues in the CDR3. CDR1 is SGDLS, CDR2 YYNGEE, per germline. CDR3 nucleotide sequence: TGTGCCAGCAGCGTAGGGCGGGCCCTCACAGATACGCAGTATTTT. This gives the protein CASSVGRALTDTQYF. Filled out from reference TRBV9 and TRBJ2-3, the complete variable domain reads DSGVTQTPKHLITATGQRVTLRCSPRSGDLSVYWYQQSLDQGLQFLIQYYNGEERAKGNILERFSAQQFPDLHSELNLSSLELGDSALYFCASSVGRALTDTQYFGPGTRLTVL.

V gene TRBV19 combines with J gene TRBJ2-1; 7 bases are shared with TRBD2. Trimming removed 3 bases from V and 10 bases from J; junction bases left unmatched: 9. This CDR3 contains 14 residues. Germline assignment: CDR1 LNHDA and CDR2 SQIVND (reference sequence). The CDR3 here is CASSIGAGVREQFF. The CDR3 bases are TGTGCCAGTAGTATTGGGGCGGGAGTTCGGGAGCAGTTCTTC.

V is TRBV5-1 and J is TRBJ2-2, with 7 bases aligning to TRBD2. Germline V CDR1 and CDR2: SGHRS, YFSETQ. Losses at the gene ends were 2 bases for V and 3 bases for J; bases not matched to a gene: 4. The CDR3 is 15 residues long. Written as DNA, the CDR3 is TGCGCCAGCAGCTTTGAGCGGGGAGACACCGGGGAGCTGTTTTTT. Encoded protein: CASSFERGDTGELFF. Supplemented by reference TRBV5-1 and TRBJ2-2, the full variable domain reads KAGVTQTPRYLIKTRGQQVTLSCSPISGHRSVSWYQQTPGQGLQFLFEYFSETQRNKGNFPGRFSGRQFSNSRSEMNVSTLELGDSALYLCASSFERGDTGELFFGEGSRLTVL.

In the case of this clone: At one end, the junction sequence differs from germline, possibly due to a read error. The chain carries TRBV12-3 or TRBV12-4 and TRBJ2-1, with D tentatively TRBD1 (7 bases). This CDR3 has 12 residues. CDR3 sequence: CASSFGGGERFF. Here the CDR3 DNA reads TGTGCCAGCAGTTTTGGAGGGGGCGAGCGGTTCTTC.

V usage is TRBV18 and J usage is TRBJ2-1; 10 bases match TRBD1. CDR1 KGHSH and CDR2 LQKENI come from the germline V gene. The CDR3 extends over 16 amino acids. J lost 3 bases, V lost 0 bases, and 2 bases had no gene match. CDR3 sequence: CASSPPGTGVYNEQFF. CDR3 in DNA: TGTGCCAGCTCACCACCCGGGACAGGGGTCTACAATGAGCAGTTCTTC.

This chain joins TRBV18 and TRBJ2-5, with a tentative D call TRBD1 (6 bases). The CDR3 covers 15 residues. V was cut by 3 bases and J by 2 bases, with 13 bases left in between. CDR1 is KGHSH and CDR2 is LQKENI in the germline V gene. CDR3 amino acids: CASSPVTGTQETQYF. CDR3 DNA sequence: TGTGCCAGCTCACCGGTTACCGGGACACAAGAGACCCAGTACTTC.

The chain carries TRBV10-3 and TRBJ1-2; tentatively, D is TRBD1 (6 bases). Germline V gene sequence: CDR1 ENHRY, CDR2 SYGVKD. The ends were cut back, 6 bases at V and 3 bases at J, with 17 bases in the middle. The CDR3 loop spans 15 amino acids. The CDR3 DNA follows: TGTGCCATCAGCGGGCGCGGGGGGGCGGACTATGGCTACACCTTC. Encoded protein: CAISGRGGADYGYTF.

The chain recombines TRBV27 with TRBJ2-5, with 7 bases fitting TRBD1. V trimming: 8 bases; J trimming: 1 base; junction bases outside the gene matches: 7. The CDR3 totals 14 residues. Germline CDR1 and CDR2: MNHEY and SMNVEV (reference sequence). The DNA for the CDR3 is TGTGCCAGCTCCCCGAGGGGGCGCCAAGAGACCCAGTACTTC. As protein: CASSPRGRQETQYF.

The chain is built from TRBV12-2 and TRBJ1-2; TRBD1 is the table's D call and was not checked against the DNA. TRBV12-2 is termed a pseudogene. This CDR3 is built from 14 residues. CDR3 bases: TGTGCAAGTCGCTTACGACAGGGCGACGATGGCTACACCTTC. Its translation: CASRLRQGDDGYTF.

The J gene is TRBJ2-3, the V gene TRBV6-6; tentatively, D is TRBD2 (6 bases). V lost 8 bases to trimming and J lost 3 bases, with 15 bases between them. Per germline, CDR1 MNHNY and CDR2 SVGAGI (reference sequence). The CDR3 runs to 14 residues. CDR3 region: CASRTEGQTDTQYF. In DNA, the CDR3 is TGTGCCAGCCGCACGGAGGGCCAAACAGATACGCAGTATTTT.

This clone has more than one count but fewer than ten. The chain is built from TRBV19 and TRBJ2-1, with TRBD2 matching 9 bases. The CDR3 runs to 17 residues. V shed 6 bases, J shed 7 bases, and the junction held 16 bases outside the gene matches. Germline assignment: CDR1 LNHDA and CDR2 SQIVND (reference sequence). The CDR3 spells CASRGLSGRGSENEQFF. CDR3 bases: TGTGCCAGTAGGGGCCTTAGCGGGAGAGGTTCAGAAAATGAGCAGTTCTTC.

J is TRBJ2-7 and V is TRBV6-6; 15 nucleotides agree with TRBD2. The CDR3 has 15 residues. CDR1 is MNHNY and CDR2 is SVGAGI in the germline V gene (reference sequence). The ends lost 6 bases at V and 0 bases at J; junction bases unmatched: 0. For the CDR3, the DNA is TGTGCCAGCAGGGGACTAGCGGGGGGCTCCTACGAGCAGTACTTC. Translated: CASRGLAGGSYEQYF.

CDR3 in amino acids: CASSKPGRQGSQPQHF. The CDR3 bases are TGTGCCAGCAGCAAACCCGGAAGACAGGGAAGTCAGCCCCAGCATTTT. The rearrangement joins TRBV21-1 to TRBJ1-5; TRBD1 is the table's D call and was not checked against the DNA. TRBV21-1 is recorded as a pseudogene. The CDR3 covers 16 residues.

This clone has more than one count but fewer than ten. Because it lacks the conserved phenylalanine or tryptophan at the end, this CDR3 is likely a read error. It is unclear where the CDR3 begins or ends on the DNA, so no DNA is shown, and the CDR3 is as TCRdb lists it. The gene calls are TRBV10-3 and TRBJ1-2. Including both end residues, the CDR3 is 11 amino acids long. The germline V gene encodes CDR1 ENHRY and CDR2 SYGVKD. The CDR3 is CAISDGVQFRA.

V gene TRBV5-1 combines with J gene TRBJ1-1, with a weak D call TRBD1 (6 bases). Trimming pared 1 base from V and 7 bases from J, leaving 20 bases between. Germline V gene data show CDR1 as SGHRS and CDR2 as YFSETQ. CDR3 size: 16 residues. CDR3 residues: CASSLPSTGVLDEAFF. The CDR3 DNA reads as TGCGCCAGCAGCTTGCCCTCGACAGGAGTATTGGATGAAGCTTTCTTT.

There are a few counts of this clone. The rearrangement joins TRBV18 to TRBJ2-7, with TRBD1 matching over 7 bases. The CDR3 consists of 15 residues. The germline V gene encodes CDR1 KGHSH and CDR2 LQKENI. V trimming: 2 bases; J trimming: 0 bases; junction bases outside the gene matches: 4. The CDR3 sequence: CASSPKGASSYEQYF. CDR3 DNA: TGTGCCAGCTCACCAAAGGGGGCCTCCTCCTACGAGCAGTACTTC.